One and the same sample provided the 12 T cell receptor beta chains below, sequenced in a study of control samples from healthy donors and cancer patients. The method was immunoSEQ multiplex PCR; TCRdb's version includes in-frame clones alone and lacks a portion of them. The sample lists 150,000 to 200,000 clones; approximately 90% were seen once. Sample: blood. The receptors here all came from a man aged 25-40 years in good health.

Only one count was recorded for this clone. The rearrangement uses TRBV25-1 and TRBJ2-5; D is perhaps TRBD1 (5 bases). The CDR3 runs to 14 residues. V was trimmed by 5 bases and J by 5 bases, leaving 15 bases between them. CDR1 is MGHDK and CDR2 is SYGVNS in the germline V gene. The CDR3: CASSLSGLRETQYF. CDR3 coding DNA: TGTGCCAGCAGTTTATCAGGGCTGAGGGAGACCCAGTACTTC.

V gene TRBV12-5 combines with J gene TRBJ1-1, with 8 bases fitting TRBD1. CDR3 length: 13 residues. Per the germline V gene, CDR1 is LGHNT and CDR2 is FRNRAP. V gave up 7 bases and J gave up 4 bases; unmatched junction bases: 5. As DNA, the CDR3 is TGTGCTAGTGCCGCCGACAGGGGCACTGAAGCTTTCTTT. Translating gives CASAADRGTEAFF.

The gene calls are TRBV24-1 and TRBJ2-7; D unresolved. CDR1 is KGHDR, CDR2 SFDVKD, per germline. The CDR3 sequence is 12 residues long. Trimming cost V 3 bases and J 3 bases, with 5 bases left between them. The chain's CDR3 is CATSDESYEQYF. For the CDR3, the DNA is TGTGCCACCAGTGATGAAAGCTACGAGCAGTACTTC.

The CDR3 loop is CASSPGGLRETQYF. Written as DNA, the CDR3 is TGTGCCAGCAGCCCGGGCGGACTCCGGGAGACCCAGTACTTC. The chain is built from TRBV2 and TRBJ2-5; D is perhaps TRBD2 (5 bases). V was cut by 6 bases and J by 5 bases, with 16 bases left in between. Looked up from germline, CDR1 is SNHLY and CDR2 is FYNNEI. There are 14 residues in the CDR3.

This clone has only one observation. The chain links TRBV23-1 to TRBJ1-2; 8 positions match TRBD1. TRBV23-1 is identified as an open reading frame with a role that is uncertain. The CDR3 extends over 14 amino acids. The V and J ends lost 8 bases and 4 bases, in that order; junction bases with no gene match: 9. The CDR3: CASLARTGPYGYTF. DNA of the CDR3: TGCGCCAGCCTGGCTCGGACAGGGCCCTATGGCTACACCTTC.

The CDR3 region is CASRSIKIGYEQYF. CDR3 coding DNA: TGTGCCAGCCGGTCAATCAAAATCGGCTACGAGCAGTACTTC. The rearrangement uses TRBV27 and TRBJ2-7, with unresolved D. Trimming took 8 bases from V and 3 from J, leaving 17 bases between them. The CDR3 has 14 residues. Germline CDR1 is MNHEY and CDR2 is SMNVEV (reference sequence).

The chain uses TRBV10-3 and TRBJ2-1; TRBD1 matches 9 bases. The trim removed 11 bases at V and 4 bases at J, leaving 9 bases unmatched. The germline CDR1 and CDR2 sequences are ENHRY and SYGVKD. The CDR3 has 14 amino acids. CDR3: CASNRGPNYNEQFF. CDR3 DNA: TGTGCCTCAAACAGGGGGCCGAATTACAATGAGCAGTTCTTC.

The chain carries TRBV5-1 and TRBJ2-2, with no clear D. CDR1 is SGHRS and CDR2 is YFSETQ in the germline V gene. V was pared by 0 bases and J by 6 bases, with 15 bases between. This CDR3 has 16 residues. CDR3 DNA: TGCGCCAGCAGCTTGGTGGGGATAAGGATCGCCGGGGAGCTGTTTTTT. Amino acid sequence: CASSLVGIRIAGELFF.

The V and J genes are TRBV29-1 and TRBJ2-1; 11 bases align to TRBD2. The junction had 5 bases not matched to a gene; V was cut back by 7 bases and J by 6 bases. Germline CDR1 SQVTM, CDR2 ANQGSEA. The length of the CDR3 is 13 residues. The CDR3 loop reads CSGRLAGFNEQFF. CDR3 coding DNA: TGCAGCGGCCGACTAGCGGGGTTCAATGAGCAGTTCTTC.

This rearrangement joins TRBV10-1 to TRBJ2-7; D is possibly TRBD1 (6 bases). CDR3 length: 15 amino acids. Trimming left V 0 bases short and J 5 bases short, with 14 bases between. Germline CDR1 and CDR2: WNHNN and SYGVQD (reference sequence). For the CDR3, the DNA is TGCGCCAGCAGTGAGTCAACAGGGCCCCTCCACGAGCAGTACTTC. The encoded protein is CASSESTGPLHEQYF.

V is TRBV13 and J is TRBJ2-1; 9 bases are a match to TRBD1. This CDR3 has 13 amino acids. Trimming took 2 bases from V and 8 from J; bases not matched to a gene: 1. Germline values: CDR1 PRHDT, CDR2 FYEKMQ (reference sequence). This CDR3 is CASSLWTGDEQFF. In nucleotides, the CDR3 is TGTGCCAGCAGCTTATGGACAGGGGATGAGCAGTTCTTC. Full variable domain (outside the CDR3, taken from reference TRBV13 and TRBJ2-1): AAGVIQSPRHLIKEKRETATLKCYPIPRHDTVYWYQQGPGQDPQFLISFYEKMQSDKGSIPDRFSAQQFSDYHSELNMSSLELGDSALYFCASSLWTGDEQFFGPGTRLTVL.

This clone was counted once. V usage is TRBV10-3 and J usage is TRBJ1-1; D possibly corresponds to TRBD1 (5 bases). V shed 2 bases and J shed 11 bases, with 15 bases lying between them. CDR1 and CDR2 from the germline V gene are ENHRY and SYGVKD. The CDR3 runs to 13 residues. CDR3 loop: CAISEAGGSGAFF. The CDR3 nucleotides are TGTGCCATCAGTGAGGCGGGGGGATCGGGGGCTTTCTTT.